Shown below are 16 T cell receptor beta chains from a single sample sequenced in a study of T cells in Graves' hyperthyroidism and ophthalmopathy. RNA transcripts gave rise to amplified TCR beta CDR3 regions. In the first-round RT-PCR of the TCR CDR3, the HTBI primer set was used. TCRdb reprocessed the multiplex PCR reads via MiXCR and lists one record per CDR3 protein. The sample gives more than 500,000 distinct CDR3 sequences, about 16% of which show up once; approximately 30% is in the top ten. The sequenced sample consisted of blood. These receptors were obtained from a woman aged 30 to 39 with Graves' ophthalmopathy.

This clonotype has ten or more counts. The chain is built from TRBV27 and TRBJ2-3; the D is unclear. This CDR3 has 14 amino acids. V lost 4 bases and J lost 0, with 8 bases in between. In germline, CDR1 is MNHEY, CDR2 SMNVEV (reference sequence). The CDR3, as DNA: TGTGCCAGCAGTTGGTCAGCGAGCACAGATACGCAGTATTTT. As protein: CASSWSASTDTQYF.

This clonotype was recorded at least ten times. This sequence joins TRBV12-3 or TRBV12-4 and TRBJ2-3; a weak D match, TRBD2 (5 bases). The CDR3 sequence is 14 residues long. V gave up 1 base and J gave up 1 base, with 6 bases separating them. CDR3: CASSLVEGTDTQYF. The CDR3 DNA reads TGTGCCAGCAGTTTAGTGGAGGGCACAGATACGCAGTATTTT.

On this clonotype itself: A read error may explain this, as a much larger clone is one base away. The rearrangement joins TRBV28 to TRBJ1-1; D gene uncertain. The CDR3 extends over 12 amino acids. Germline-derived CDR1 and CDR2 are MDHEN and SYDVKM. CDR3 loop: CASLAGRLEASF. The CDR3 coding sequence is TGTGCCAGTCTTGCCGGCAGGCTTGAAGCTTCCTTT. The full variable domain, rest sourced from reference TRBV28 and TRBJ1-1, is DVKVTQSSRYLVKRTGEKVFLECVQDMDHENMFWYRQDPGLGLRLIYFSYDVKMKEKGDIPEGYSVSREKKERFSLILESASTNQTSMYLCASLAGRLEASFGQGTRLTVV.

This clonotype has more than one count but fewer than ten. CDR3 amino acids: CASSQGGSGYEQYF. Here the CDR3 DNA reads TGCGCCAGCAGCCAAGGGGGTAGCGGCTACGAGCAGTACTTC. This chain connects TRBV4-3 to TRBJ2-7; possible D gene TRBD2, 6 bases. The CDR3 is 14 residues long. Per the germline V gene, CDR1 is LGHNA and CDR2 is YSLEER. With 1 base removed from V and 3 bases from J, the gap between germline ends came to 10 bases.

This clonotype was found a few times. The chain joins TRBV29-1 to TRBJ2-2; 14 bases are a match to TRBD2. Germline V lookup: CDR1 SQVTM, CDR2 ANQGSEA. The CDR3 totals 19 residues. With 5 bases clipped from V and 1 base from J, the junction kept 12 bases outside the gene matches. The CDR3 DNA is TGCAGCGTTAGAAGAGTAGGACTAGCGGGAGGTGTGAACACCGGGGAGCTGTTTTTT. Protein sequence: CSVRRVGLAGGVNTGELFF.

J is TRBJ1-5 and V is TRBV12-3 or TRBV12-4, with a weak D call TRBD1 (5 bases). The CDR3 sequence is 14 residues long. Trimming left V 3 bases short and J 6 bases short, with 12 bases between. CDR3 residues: CASSFEGSSQPQHF. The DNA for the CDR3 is TGTGCCAGCAGTTTTGAGGGGTCTAGTCAGCCCCAGCATTTT.

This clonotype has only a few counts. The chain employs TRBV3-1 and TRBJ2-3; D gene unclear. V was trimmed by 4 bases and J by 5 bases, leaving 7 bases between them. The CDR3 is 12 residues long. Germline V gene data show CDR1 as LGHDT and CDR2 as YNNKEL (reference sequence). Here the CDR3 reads CASSPFQDTQYF. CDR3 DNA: TGTGCCAGCAGCCCCTTTCAAGATACGCAGTATTTT.

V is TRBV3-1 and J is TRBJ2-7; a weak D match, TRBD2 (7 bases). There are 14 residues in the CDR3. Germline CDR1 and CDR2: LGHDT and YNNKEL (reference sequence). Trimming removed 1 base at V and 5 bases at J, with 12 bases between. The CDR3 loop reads CASSQVGGGHEQYF. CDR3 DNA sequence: TGTGCCAGCAGCCAAGTGGGAGGGGGACACGAGCAGTACTTC.

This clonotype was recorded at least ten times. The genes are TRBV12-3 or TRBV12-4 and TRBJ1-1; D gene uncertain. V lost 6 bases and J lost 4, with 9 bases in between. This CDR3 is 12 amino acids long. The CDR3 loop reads CASRIGGTEAFF. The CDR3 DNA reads TGTGCCAGCAGGATTGGAGGCACTGAAGCTTTCTTT.

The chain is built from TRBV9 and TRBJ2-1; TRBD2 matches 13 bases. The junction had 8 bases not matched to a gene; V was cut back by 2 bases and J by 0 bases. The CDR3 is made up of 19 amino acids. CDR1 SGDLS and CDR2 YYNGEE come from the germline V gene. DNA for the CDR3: TGTGCCAGCAGCGTCCTCGGGACTAGCGGGACTAGCTCCTACAATGAGCAGTTCTTC. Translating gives CASSVLGTSGTSSYNEQFF.

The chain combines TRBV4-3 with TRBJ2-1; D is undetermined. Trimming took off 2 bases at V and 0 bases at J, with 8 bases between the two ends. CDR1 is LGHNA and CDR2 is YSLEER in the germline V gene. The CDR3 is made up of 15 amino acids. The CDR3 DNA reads TGCGCCAGCAGCCAAATTCAGAGCTCCTACAATGAGCAGTTCTTC. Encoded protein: CASSQIQSSYNEQFF.

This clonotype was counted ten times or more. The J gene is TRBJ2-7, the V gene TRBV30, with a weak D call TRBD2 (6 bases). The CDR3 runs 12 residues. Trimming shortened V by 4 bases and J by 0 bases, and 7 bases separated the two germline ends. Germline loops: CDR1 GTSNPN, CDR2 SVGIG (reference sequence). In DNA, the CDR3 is TGTGCCTGGACAGCGGGCTCCTACGAGCAGTACTTC. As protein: CAWTAGSYEQYF.

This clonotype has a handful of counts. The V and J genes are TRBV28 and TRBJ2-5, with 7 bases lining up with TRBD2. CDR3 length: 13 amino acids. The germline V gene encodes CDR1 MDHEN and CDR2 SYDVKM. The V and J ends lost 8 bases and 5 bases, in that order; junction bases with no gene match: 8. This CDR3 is CASGTAGVETQYF. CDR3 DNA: TGTGCCAGCGGGACGGCGGGGGTGGAGACCCAGTACTTC.

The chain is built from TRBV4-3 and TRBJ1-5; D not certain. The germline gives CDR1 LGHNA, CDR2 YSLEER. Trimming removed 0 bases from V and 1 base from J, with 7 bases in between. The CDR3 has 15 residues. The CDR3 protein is CASSQEVGSNQPQHF. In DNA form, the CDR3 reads TGCGCCAGCAGCCAAGAGGTGGGCAGCAATCAGCCCCAGCATTTT.

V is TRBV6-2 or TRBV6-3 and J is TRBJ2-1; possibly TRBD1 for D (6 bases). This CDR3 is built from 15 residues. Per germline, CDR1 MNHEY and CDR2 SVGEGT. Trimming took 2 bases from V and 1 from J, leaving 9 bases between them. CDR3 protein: CASSYDRRSYNEQFF. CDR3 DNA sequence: TGTGCCAGCAGTTACGACAGGCGATCCTACAATGAGCAGTTCTTC.

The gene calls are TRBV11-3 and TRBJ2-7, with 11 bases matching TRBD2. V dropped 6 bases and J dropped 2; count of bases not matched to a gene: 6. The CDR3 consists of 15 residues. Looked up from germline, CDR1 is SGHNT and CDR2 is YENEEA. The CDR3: CASSQGLAGTYEQYF. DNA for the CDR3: TGTGCCAGCAGTCAAGGACTAGCGGGTACCTACGAGCAGTACTTC.